The next 3 T cell receptor beta chains were all read from a single sample in a study of response to subunit inactivated influenza vaccine. In TCRdb, the RT-PCR reads were re-called with MiXCR into one record per CDR3 protein. The sample shows 630,000 or so distinct CDR3 sequences, 15% to 19% of them seen only once. The sample was PBMCs from blood, taken 11 to 12 days after vaccination. These receptor sequences come from a man over 45 who received an inactivated influenza vaccine.

The chain links TRBV21-1 to TRBJ1-2. TRBV21-1 is marked as a pseudogene. This CDR3 region has 11 residues. CDR3 sequence (DNA): TGTGCCACCAGGGGAGGGGTATTAAGGGACTTC. Translation gives CATRGGVLRDF.

The chain is built from TRBV7-8 and TRBJ1-5, with TRBD1 matching over 7 bases. CDR3 size: 17 residues. The germline gives CDR1 SGHVS, CDR2 FQNEAQ. V gave up 5 bases and J gave up 0 bases; unmatched junction bases: 10. The CDR3 DNA follows: TGTGCCAGCAGCCGTACCGTTAACAGGGGTAGCAATCAGCCCCAGCATTTT. Translating it yields CASSRTVNRGSNQPQHF.

The chain has TRBV21-1 and TRBJ2-1; the table gives TRBD2 as D, unverified against the DNA. TRBV21-1 is designated a pseudogene. The CDR3 is 17 residues long. The CDR3 loop reads CASSKCRAGVYYNEQFF. Written as DNA, the CDR3 is TGTGCCAGCAGCAAATGTCGCGCGGGAGTGTACTACAATGAGCAGTTCTTC.